The 18 T cell receptor beta chains below come from one sample, sequenced in a study of blood T cell repertoires in COVID-19. Using immunoSEQ multiplex PCR, the repertoire was profiled, and TCRdb retains in-frame clones only, with some absent. The data hold some 200,000 clones, with approximately 85% observed a single time. The sequenced material came from peripheral blood. The source of these receptors is a woman aged 55-75 years with acute or convalescent COVID-19.

The gene calls are TRBV5-1 and TRBJ1-3; TRBD1 agrees at 7 bases. The J segment lost 0 bases and the V segment lost 3 bases, leaving 6 bases of the junction unmatched. Germline assignment: CDR1 SGHRS and CDR2 YFSETQ. This CDR3 contains 16 residues. CDR3 residues: CASSWGTALSGNTIYF. CDR3 DNA: TGCGCCAGCAGCTGGGGGACAGCCCTCTCTGGAAACACCATATATTTT.

The chain has TRBV7-9 and TRBJ1-4, with D perhaps TRBD1 (5 bases). Trimming removed 1 base at V and 4 bases at J, with 10 bases between. The CDR3 contains 15 residues. Germline-derived CDR1 and CDR2 are SEHNR and FQNEAQ (reference sequence). This chain's CDR3 is CASSLGRGSNEKLFF. As DNA, the CDR3 is TGTGCCAGCAGCTTAGGGCGGGGCAGTAATGAAAAACTGTTTTTT. The full variable domain, rest sourced from reference TRBV7-9 and TRBJ1-4, is DTGVSQNPRHKITKRGQNVTFRCDPISEHNRLYWYRQTLGQGPEFLTYFQNEAQLEKSRLLSDRFSAERPKGSFSTLEIQRTEQGDSAMYLCASSLGRGSNEKLFFGSGTQLSVL.

V gene TRBV19 combines with J gene TRBJ1-2; 8 bases are a match to TRBD1. J was trimmed by 4 bases and V by 8 bases; bases with no gene match: 6. Looked up from germline, CDR1 is LNHDA and CDR2 is SQIVND (reference sequence). This CDR3 comprises 13 residues. CDR3 sequence reads: CASSTGDPYGYTF. The CDR3, as DNA: TGTGCCAGTTCGACAGGGGATCCCTATGGCTACACCTTC.

The chain couples TRBV7-9 to TRBJ2-1, with TRBD2 as a possible D gene (5 bases). The CDR3 covers 15 residues. Between the trimmed V and J ends, which lost 4 bases and 0 bases, there was a span of 10 bases. Germline V gene sequence: CDR1 SEHNR, CDR2 FQNEAQ (reference sequence). DNA of the CDR3: TGTGCCAGCAGCTCCCGGGGAAGCTCCTACAATGAGCAGTTCTTC. As protein: CASSSRGSSYNEQFF.

The genes are TRBV28 and TRBJ2-1; 13 bases match TRBD2. V was clipped by 5 bases and J by 8 bases; unmatched bases: 6. Germline lookup yields CDR1 MDHEN and CDR2 SYDVKM. CDR3 length: 15 amino acids. The CDR3 reads CASSQGLAGADEQFF. Written as DNA, the CDR3 is TGTGCCAGCAGTCAAGGACTAGCGGGAGCCGATGAGCAGTTCTTC. Supplemented by reference TRBV28 and TRBJ2-1, the full variable domain reads DVKVTQSSRYLVKRTGEKVFLECVQDMDHENMFWYRQDPGLGLRLIYFSYDVKMKEKGDIPEGYSVSREKKERFSLILESASTNQTSMYLCASSQGLAGADEQFFGPGTRLTVL.

This clone was picked up one time. The rearrangement joins TRBV28 to TRBJ2-5, with 8 positions matching TRBD1. This CDR3 is 15 amino acids long. V lost 8 bases to trimming and J lost 4 bases; unmatched junction nucleotides: 12. Germline V lookup: CDR1 MDHEN, CDR2 SYDVKM. CDR3: CASSRRDRPLETQYF. The CDR3 region has the DNA TGTGCCAGCTCGCGGAGGGACAGGCCCTTAGAGACCCAGTACTTC.

The chain combines TRBV3-1 (or the pseudogene TRBV3-2) with TRBJ2-7; 8 nucleotides agree with TRBD2. There are 17 residues in the CDR3. Trimming took 0 bases from V and 4 from J; bases not matched to a gene: 11. CDR1 is LGHDT, CDR2 YNNKEL, per germline (reference sequence). The CDR3 sequence is CASSQDSRETSEYEQYV. The CDR3 DNA is TGTGCCAGCAGCCAAGATAGTCGGGAGACTAGCGAGTACGAGCAGTACGTC.

The CDR3 is CSVPGRDTQYF. In nucleotides, the CDR3 is TGCAGCGTTCCAGGGCGAGATACGCAGTATTTT. This chain links TRBV29-1 with TRBJ2-3, with TRBD1 as a possible D gene (5 bases). Germline V gene lookup returns CDR1 SQVTM and CDR2 ANQGSEA. This CDR3 comprises 11 residues. The V end was cut by 5 bases, the J end by 5 bases, with 8 bases between.

The chain is built from TRBV5-6 and TRBJ1-5, with 7 nucleotides matching TRBD1. The germline V gene has CDR1 SGHDT and CDR2 YYEEEE. CDR3 length: 17 amino acids. Losses at the gene ends were 1 base for V and 0 bases for J; bases not matched to a gene: 7. The CDR3 sequence is CASSLRGRNDSNQPQHF. DNA for the CDR3: TGTGCCAGCAGCTTGAGGGGGCGGAACGATAGCAATCAGCCCCAGCATTTT.

J is TRBJ2-1 and V is TRBV24-1; 7 positions agree with TRBD2. V was pared by 5 bases and J by 8 bases, with 8 bases of the junction left unmatched. The CDR3 runs to 14 residues. Germline V gene sequence: CDR1 KGHDR, CDR2 SFDVKD. Written as DNA, the CDR3 is TGTGCCACCAGTGGTGCGGGAGCCGGCGATGAGCAGTTCTTC. This sequence encodes CATSGAGAGDEQFF.

This clone has only a few counts. This chain's CDR3 is CASSLGLLVTGSMNTEAFF. The CDR3 DNA reads TGCGCCAGCAGCTTAGGCTTATTGGTGACAGGCAGCATGAACACTGAAGCTTTCTTT. The chain couples TRBV5-1 to TRBJ1-1, with a weak D call TRBD1 (6 bases). Germline loops: CDR1 SGHRS, CDR2 YFSETQ. The CDR3 runs to 19 residues. Trimming cost V 2 bases and J 0 bases, with 23 bases left between them.

A few counts support this clone. The CDR3 here is CASSPLTGNYNEQFF. DNA of the CDR3: TGTGCCAGCAGCCCGTTGACAGGCAACTACAATGAGCAGTTCTTC. The rearrangement links TRBV11-3 to TRBJ2-1, with a possible D match to TRBD1 (6 bases). This CDR3 contains 15 residues. In germline, CDR1 is SGHNT, CDR2 YENEEA. V was shortened by 5 bases and J by 3 bases, with 14 bases between the two germline ends.

The chain joins TRBV2 to TRBJ1-5; D is perhaps TRBD1 (6 bases). Deletions cut 7 bases from V and 5 bases from J, with 15 bases between. The germline gives CDR1 SNHLY, CDR2 FYNNEI. The CDR3 is 14 amino acids. This chain's CDR3 is CASNWQGGDQPQHF. The CDR3 DNA is TGTGCCAGCAATTGGCAAGGGGGGGATCAGCCCCAGCATTTT.

The chain recombines TRBV5-1 with TRBJ1-3; D unclear. CDR1 SGHRS and CDR2 YFSETQ come from the germline V gene. V lost 1 base, J lost 0 bases, and 11 bases lay in between. The CDR3 has 16 amino acids. The CDR3 loop is CASSLMSSSSGNTIYF. The CDR3 region has the DNA TGCGCCAGCAGCTTGATGTCATCGAGCTCTGGAAACACCATATATTTT.

The chain joins TRBV6-2 or TRBV6-3 to TRBJ2-3; D is perhaps TRBD2 (6 bases). The CDR3 has 15 residues. From germline, CDR1 is MNHEY and CDR2 SVGEGT. The ends were cut back, 3 bases at V and 1 base at J, with 11 bases in the middle. The chain's CDR3 is CASSYRPGGTDTQYF. The CDR3 region has the DNA TGTGCCAGCAGTTATCGACCGGGGGGCACAGATACGCAGTATTTT.

The chain recombines TRBV19 with TRBJ2-3; 7 bases fit TRBD1. The CDR3 is 16 residues long. V trimming: 5 bases; J trimming: 0 bases; junction bases outside the gene matches: 8. Germline V gives CDR1 LNHDA, CDR2 SQIVND (reference sequence). CDR3 DNA: TGTGCCAGTAGTCTCCCAGGGGGAGTGAGCACAGATACGCAGTATTTT. It is translated as CASSLPGGVSTDTQYF.

The chain couples TRBV7-8 to TRBJ1-1; D unclear. CDR3 length equals 14 residues. The germline V and J ends were trimmed by 1 base and 3 bases, with 9 bases remaining between them. Germline lookup yields CDR1 SGHVS and CDR2 FQNEAQ. In DNA, the CDR3 is TGTGCCAGCAGCTTAGGCGGGTCGGACACTGAAGCTTTCTTT. Translation: CASSLGGSDTEAFF.

For the CDR3, the DNA is TGTGCCAGCAGCCCACACGCGGGCGACACCATATATTTT. This encodes CASSPHAGDTIYF. The chain is built from TRBV6-5 and TRBJ1-3; no reliable D call. In germline, CDR1 is MNHEY, CDR2 SVGAGI. This CDR3 contains 13 residues. The V gene lost 6 bases and the J gene lost 8 bases, with 14 bases spanning the gap.